The present TCR beta chain was sequenced within a study of T cell responses to AZD1222 COVID-19 vaccine. The overall study: Second-dose recipients at about 4 or about 12 weeks were treated as one pooled group. Overall study findings and caveats: It was only 6 or 7 AZD1222 recipients who were seropositive at baseline. Researchers report vaccine-associated CD4 TCRs spanning spike, with dominance at 160-218 and 743-854. White British donors predominated, females outnumbered males, and clonal diversity was possibly underestimated.

Generated by immunoSEQ multiplex PCR, the TCRdb table keeps only in-frame clones and is missing some. The sample carries around 140,000 clones, 85% to 90% recorded once. Deletions cut 3 bases from V and 11 bases from J, with 14 bases between. Looked up from germline, CDR1 is SGHAT and CDR2 is FQNNGV. CDR3 size: 13 residues. Turning to this clone: Its antigen remains unknown.

The origin of this receptor is an adult in good health. The chain combines TRBV11-2 with TRBJ1-5; D is unclear. The source was peripheral blood, collected on day 0 of AZD1222 vaccination. CDR3 protein: CASSLSPTGAQHF. The CDR3 coding sequence is TGTGCCAGCAGCTTGTCGCCAACCGGGGCCCAGCATTTT. Together with reference TRBV11-2 and TRBJ1-5, the CDR3 gives the full variable domain: EAGVAQSPRYKIIEKRQSVAFWCNPISGHATLYWYQQILGQGPKLLIQFQNNGVVDDSQLPKDRFSAERLKGVDSTLKIQPAKLEDSAVYLCASSLSPTGAQHFGDGTRLSIL.